This is a list of T cell receptor beta chains from one sample in a study of blood T cells in healthy people across ages. TCRdb reanalysed the 5' RACE reads using MiXCR and keeps one entry per CDR3 protein. The repertoire holds about 1.4 million distinct CDR3 sequences, 59% seen once, with over 6.5% in the top ten. What was sequenced was blood. The receptors derive from a man aged 18 to 29 in good health. The CDR3 runs from the conserved cysteine through the conserved F or W. Each record gives: D gene, J gene, clone size, CDR3 length, V gene, CDR3 protein, CDR3 DNA. A D gene is named only where the DNA matches it firmly. Clone size appears in some rows only: once, few, many, or a class for an expanded clone.

d_gene: .; j_gene: TRBJ1-4; abundance: .; len: 11; v_gene: TRBV24-1; CDR3aa: CATSEGEKLFF; CDR3nt: TGTGCCACCAGTGAAGGCGAAAAACTGTTTTTT
d_gene: .; j_gene: TRBJ2-1; abundance: .; len: 17; v_gene: TRBV4-3; CDR3aa: CASSQEGGPRENNEQFF; CDR3nt: TGCGCCAGCAGCCAAGAAGGGGGGCCTCGTGAAAACAATGAGCAGTTCTTC
d_gene: .; j_gene: TRBJ2-7; abundance: .; len: 14; v_gene: TRBV18; CDR3aa: CASSVRFGAYEQYF; CDR3nt: TGTGCCAGCTCAGTGAGGTTTGGGGCCTACGAGCAGTACTTC
d_gene: .; j_gene: TRBJ2-5; abundance: few; len: 14; v_gene: TRBV27; CDR3aa: CASAEPDILWTQYF; CDR3nt: TGTGCCAGCGCCGAGCCGGACATCCTATGGACCCAGTACTTC
d_gene: TRBD2; j_gene: TRBJ2-1; abundance: .; len: 15; v_gene: TRBV27; CDR3aa: CASSFGLAGIYEQFF; CDR3nt: TGTGCCAGCAGTTTTGGCCTAGCGGGTATATATGAGCAGTTCTTC
d_gene: .; j_gene: TRBJ2-5; abundance: many; len: 14; v_gene: TRBV21-1; CDR3aa: CASFGTGSDETQYF; CDR3nt: .
d_gene: TRBD2; j_gene: TRBJ2-1; abundance: few; len: 14; v_gene: TRBV27; CDR3aa: CASSLAGVYNEQFF; CDR3nt: TGTGCCAGCAGCCTAGCGGGAGTGTACAATGAGCAGTTCTTC
d_gene: .; j_gene: TRBJ2-7; abundance: .; len: 15; v_gene: TRBV6-5; CDR3aa: CASSYHGTGHYEQYF; CDR3nt: TGTGCCAGCAGTTACCACGGGACGGGACACTACGAGCAGTACTTC
d_gene: .; j_gene: TRBJ2-7; abundance: few; len: 11; v_gene: TRBV29-1; CDR3aa: CSGQDGYEQYF; CDR3nt: TGCAGCGGTCAGGACGGCTACGAGCAGTACTTC
d_gene: .; j_gene: TRBJ2-7; abundance: once; len: 14; v_gene: TRBV30; CDR3aa: CAWSTGALRGEQYF; CDR3nt: TGTGCCTGGAGTACAGGTGCCCTGCGAGGCGAGCAGTACTTC
d_gene: TRBD2; j_gene: TRBJ2-3; abundance: .; len: 16; v_gene: TRBV24-1; CDR3aa: CATSDFSGRGTDTQYF; CDR3nt: TGTGCCACCAGTGATTTCAGCGGGAGGGGAACAGATACGCAGTATTTT
d_gene: .; j_gene: TRBJ1-2; abundance: .; len: 13; v_gene: TRBV4-3; CDR3aa: CASSQDANYGYTF; CDR3nt: TGCGCCAGCAGCCAAGACGCCAACTATGGCTACACCTTC
d_gene: .; j_gene: TRBJ2-1; abundance: .; len: 16; v_gene: TRBV4-2; CDR3aa: CASSQDFGSAYNVQFF; CDR3nt: TGTGCCAGCAGCCAAGATTTCGGTAGCGCCTACAATGTGCAGTTCTTC
d_gene: .; j_gene: TRBJ2-4; abundance: .; len: 17; v_gene: TRBV5-1; CDR3aa: CASFIGPERGAKNIQYF; CDR3nt: TGCGCCAGCTTTATTGGGCCAGAACGTGGGGCCAAAAACATTCAGTACTTC
d_gene: .; j_gene: TRBJ2-5; abundance: once; len: 14; v_gene: TRBV14; CDR3aa: CASSQASRVVEQYF; CDR3nt: TGTGCCAGCAGCCAAGCGTCAAGGGTTGTGGAGCAGTACTTC
d_gene: .; j_gene: TRBJ2-1; abundance: .; len: 13; v_gene: TRBV6-5; CDR3aa: CASSTAGHNEQFF; CDR3nt: TGTGCCAGCAGCACTGCAGGTCACAATGAGCAGTTCTTC
d_gene: TRBD1; j_gene: TRBJ1-2; abundance: .; len: 16; v_gene: TRBV9; CDR3aa: CASSGLTGGFRYGYTF; CDR3nt: TGTGCCAGCAGCGGACTAACAGGGGGGTTTCGATATGGCTACACCTTC
d_gene: .; j_gene: TRBJ2-5; abundance: many; len: 14; v_gene: TRBV7-2; CDR3aa: CASSLRGGLETQYF; CDR3nt: TGTGCCAGCAGCCTCAGGGGAGGGTTGGAGACCCAGTACTTC
d_gene: TRBD2; j_gene: TRBJ2-3; abundance: .; len: 14; v_gene: TRBV29-1; CDR3aa: CSVVGAGRTDTQYF; CDR3nt: TGCAGCGTTGTGGGAGCGGGACGAACAGATACGCAGTATTTT
d_gene: .; j_gene: TRBJ2-7; abundance: .; len: 12; v_gene: TRBV15; CDR3aa: CATSTRGIEQYF; CDR3nt: TGTGCCACCAGCACCCGGGGGATCGAGCAGTACTTC
d_gene: TRBD1; j_gene: TRBJ1-4; abundance: .; len: 12; v_gene: TRBV12-3/TRBV12-4; CDR3aa: CASSPTDRFLFF; CDR3nt: TGTGCCAGCAGTCCCACGGACAGGTTCCTGTTTTTT
d_gene: .; j_gene: TRBJ1-6; abundance: .; len: 17; v_gene: TRBV5-1; CDR3aa: CASSLDSKSSYNSPLHF; CDR3nt: TGCGCCAGCAGCCTGGACAGTAAAAGCTCCTATAATTCACCCCTCCACTTT
d_gene: TRBD1; j_gene: TRBJ2-7; abundance: .; len: 15; v_gene: TRBV19; CDR3aa: CASSTWTGGAYEQYF; CDR3nt: TGTGCCAGTAGTACCTGGACAGGGGGAGCATACGAGCAGTACTTC
d_gene: .; j_gene: TRBJ1-1; abundance: once; len: 16; v_gene: TRBV21-1; CDR3aa: CASSKIGPRGRTEAFF; CDR3nt: TGTGCCAGCAGCAAAATAGGTCCCCGGGGGCGAACTGAAGCTTTCTTT
d_gene: .; j_gene: TRBJ1-3; abundance: .; len: 13; v_gene: TRBV6-5; CDR3aa: CASSLGFGNTIYF; CDR3nt: TGTGCCAGCAGTCTGGGATTTGGAAACACCATATATTTT
d_gene: TRBD1; j_gene: TRBJ2-2; abundance: .; len: 16; v_gene: TRBV12-3/TRBV12-4; CDR3aa: CASSATGARDTGELFF; CDR3nt: TGTGCCAGCAGTGCTACAGGGGCGCGGGACACCGGGGAGCTGTTTTTT
d_gene: .; j_gene: TRBJ2-7; abundance: .; len: 14; v_gene: TRBV27; CDR3aa: CASSLTRFSYEQYF; CDR3nt: TGTGCCAGCAGTTTGACTAGGTTTTCCTACGAGCAGTACTTC
d_gene: .; j_gene: TRBJ2-4; abundance: .; len: 15; v_gene: TRBV5-4; CDR3aa: CASSIRGAPLNIQYF; CDR3nt: TGTGCCAGCAGCATTCGGGGCGCTCCCTTAAACATTCAGTACTTC
d_gene: TRBD1; j_gene: TRBJ2-7; abundance: .; len: 13; v_gene: TRBV20-1; CDR3aa: CSARTGINYEQYF; CDR3nt: TGCAGTGCTCGGACAGGTATAAACTACGAGCAGTACTTC
d_gene: .; j_gene: TRBJ2-3; abundance: .; len: 13; v_gene: TRBV20-1; CDR3aa: CSARTPTADTQYF; CDR3nt: TGCAGTGCTAGAACCCCGACCGCGGATACGCAGTATTTT
d_gene: .; j_gene: TRBJ1-1; abundance: .; len: 14; v_gene: TRBV6-5; CDR3aa: CASSSPGSPRGAFF; CDR3nt: TGTGCCAGCAGTTCCCCGGGCAGCCCTCGAGGAGCTTTCTTT
d_gene: TRBD2; j_gene: TRBJ2-2; abundance: .; len: 18; v_gene: TRBV3-1; CDR3aa: CASSHLPGLALNTGELFF; CDR3nt: TGTGCCAGCAGCCATCTTCCGGGACTAGCGTTAAACACCGGGGAGCTGTTTTTT
d_gene: TRBD1; j_gene: TRBJ2-1; abundance: .; len: 14; v_gene: TRBV7-9; CDR3aa: CASSLVQGAETQFF; CDR3nt: TGTGCCAGCAGCTTAGTACAGGGGGCAGAGACCCAGTTCTTC
d_gene: .; j_gene: TRBJ1-1; abundance: .; len: 12; v_gene: TRBV10-3; CDR3aa: CAISAANTEAFF; CDR3nt: TGTGCCATCAGTGCAGCGAACACTGAAGCTTTCTTT
d_gene: .; j_gene: TRBJ2-1; abundance: .; len: 14; v_gene: TRBV27; CDR3aa: CASSLSGGRNEQFF; CDR3nt: TGTGCCAGCAGTTTATCGGGCGGACGGAATGAGCAGTTCTTC
d_gene: .; j_gene: TRBJ1-1; abundance: .; len: 12; v_gene: TRBV29-1; CDR3aa: CSVVTRNTEAFF; CDR3nt: TGCAGCGTTGTCACCCGGAACACTGAAGCTTTCTTT
d_gene: .; j_gene: TRBJ1-5; abundance: .; len: 14; v_gene: TRBV11-3; CDR3aa: CASVTPGTLQPQHF; CDR3nt: TGTGCCAGCGTAACACCCGGGACACTTCAGCCCCAGCATTTT
d_gene: .; j_gene: TRBJ2-5; abundance: few; len: 14; v_gene: TRBV14; CDR3aa: CASSRPLGQETQYF; CDR3nt: TGTGCCAGCAGCCGCCCCCTGGGGCAAGAGACCCAGTACTTC
d_gene: TRBD2; j_gene: TRBJ2-7; abundance: .; len: 14; v_gene: TRBV12-3/TRBV12-4; CDR3aa: CASTRAGGTYEQYF; CDR3nt: TGTGCCAGCACTCGAGCGGGAGGTACCTACGAGCAGTACTTC
d_gene: .; j_gene: TRBJ2-4; abundance: .; len: 12; v_gene: TRBV30; CDR3aa: CAWSVLKNIQYF; CDR3nt: TGTGCCTGGAGTGTACTCAAAAACATTCAGTACTTC
d_gene: TRBD1; j_gene: TRBJ2-2; abundance: .; len: 15; v_gene: TRBV6-5; CDR3aa: CASRGGGTPTGELFF; CDR3nt: TGTGCCAGCAGAGGGGGCGGCACACCCACCGGGGAGCTGTTTTTT
d_gene: .; j_gene: TRBJ2-7; abundance: few; len: 14; v_gene: TRBV7-9; CDR3aa: CASSFADRRLEQYF; CDR3nt: TGTGCCAGCAGCTTTGCAGACAGACGCCTCGAGCAGTACTTC
d_gene: TRBD1; j_gene: TRBJ1-4; abundance: once; len: 18; v_gene: TRBV5-1; CDR3aa: CASSSRGQATTVGEKLFF; CDR3nt: TGCGCCAGCAGCTCCCGGGGACAGGCAACAACCGTGGGGGAAAAACTGTTTTTT
d_gene: TRBD2; j_gene: TRBJ2-3; abundance: .; len: 15; v_gene: TRBV29-1; CDR3aa: CSAGLLAGLRVTQYF; CDR3nt: TGCAGCGCCGGACTACTAGCGGGGCTCAGGGTTACGCAGTATTTT
d_gene: .; j_gene: TRBJ1-1; abundance: .; len: 13; v_gene: TRBV27; CDR3aa: CASSLFRGGEAFF; CDR3nt: TGTGCCAGCAGTTTATTCCGGGGAGGTGAAGCTTTCTTT
d_gene: .; j_gene: TRBJ2-7; abundance: few; len: 13; v_gene: TRBV29-1; CDR3aa: CSVGRQFGYEQYF; CDR3nt: TGCAGCGTTGGAAGGCAGTTCGGCTACGAGCAGTACTTC
d_gene: .; j_gene: TRBJ2-3; abundance: .; len: 12; v_gene: TRBV12-5; CDR3aa: CASGLVPDTQYF; CDR3nt: TGTGCTAGTGGTTTGGTACCAGATACGCAGTATTTT
d_gene: TRBD1; j_gene: TRBJ2-5; abundance: .; len: 17; v_gene: TRBV6-1; CDR3aa: CASSEAPGQGTQETQYF; CDR3nt: TGTGCCAGCAGTGAAGCGCCGGGACAGGGGACCCAAGAGACCCAGTACTTC
d_gene: .; j_gene: TRBJ2-2; abundance: .; len: 15; v_gene: TRBV6-2/TRBV6-3; CDR3aa: CASNSPRGDTGELFF; CDR3nt: TGTGCCAGCAATTCCCCGCGGGGAGACACCGGGGAGCTGTTTTTT
d_gene: TRBD1; j_gene: TRBJ2-3; abundance: .; len: 15; v_gene: TRBV20-1; CDR3aa: CSARVPGGLRDTQYF; CDR3nt: TGCAGTGCTAGAGTTCCAGGGGGCTTAAGAGATACGCAGTATTTT
d_gene: .; j_gene: TRBJ1-5; abundance: once; len: 15; v_gene: TRBV11-2; CDR3aa: CASSLAPLKNQPQHF; CDR3nt: TGTGCCAGCAGCTTAGCCCCTCTTAAAAATCAGCCCCAGCATTTT
d_gene: .; j_gene: TRBJ2-7; abundance: .; len: 13; v_gene: TRBV28; CDR3aa: CASSLEGIYEQYF; CDR3nt: TGTGCCAGCAGTTTGGAGGGAATCTACGAGCAGTACTTC
d_gene: .; j_gene: TRBJ1-1; abundance: .; len: 13; v_gene: TRBV14; CDR3aa: CASSQWGNTEAFF; CDR3nt: TGTGCCAGCAGCCAGTGGGGAAACACTGAAGCTTTCTTT
d_gene: .; j_gene: TRBJ1-1; abundance: few; len: 14; v_gene: TRBV28; CDR3aa: CASSPNSQRDEAFF; CDR3nt: TGTGCCAGCAGTCCTAACTCACAGCGTGATGAAGCTTTCTTT
d_gene: .; j_gene: TRBJ2-7; abundance: few; len: 11; v_gene: TRBV12-3/TRBV12-4; CDR3aa: CASSGGDEQYF; CDR3nt: TGTGCCAGCAGCGGCGGGGACGAGCAGTACTTC